This T cell receptor beta chain derives from a study of shared clonotypes between healthy human individuals. Study-level points and caveats: Only blood was sampled, and tissue TCR repertoires likely differ from blood ones. Sequencing depth was a factor that was expected to affect clonotype sharing among donors. The naive CD4 repertoires of four donors were compared, and around 5.1% of clonotypes were shared.

The study ran the assay at deep level. Generated by immunoSEQ multiplex PCR, the TCRdb table keeps only in-frame clones and is missing some. The sample contains around 2,000,000 clones, under 95% of which appear only once. With respect to this clone: As yet, its antigen is unknown.

Naive CD8 cells lacked CD45RO and underwent positive selection for CCR7, leaving out terminally differentiated effector memory CD45RA+ cells. Germline loops: CDR1 WSHSY, CDR2 SAAADI. With V trimmed by 3 bases and J by 0 bases, 12 bases remained unmatched. The CDR3 length is 18 residues. The material sequenced was naive CD8+ T cells from PBMCs. The rearrangement uses TRBV10-2 and TRBJ1-1; 8 positions match TRBD1. This receptor was identified in a man between 18 and 35 years old in good health. Some clones in this sample may be carry-over from other donors' samples. The DNA for the CDR3 is TGCGCCAGCAGTGAAGGACAGGGAGGATATACCATGAACACTGAAGCTTTCTTT. Translated, it gives CASSEGQGGYTMNTEAFF.